Below are 31 T cell receptor beta chains sequenced from a single sample in a study of OX40 agonist ivuxolimab in advanced cancers. The data were produced by immunoSEQ multiplex PCR, yet TCRdb's version contains in-frame clones alone and is incomplete. Here the sample spans around 86,000 clones, roughly 91% being singletons. The sequencing used CD4+ or CD8+ T cells sorted from blood, collected in a trial of the OX40 agonist ivuxolimab. The receptors here all came from an adult with an advanced solid tumor such as melanoma, head and neck, liver or kidney cancer.

This chain links TRBV9 with TRBJ2-7; weak D call: TRBD1 (6 bases). Trimming left V 0 bases short and J 2 bases short, with 9 bases between. This CDR3 region has 14 residues. Germline CDR1 is SGDLS and CDR2 is YYNGEE. This CDR3 is CASSVGDTAYEQYF. The DNA of the CDR3 is TGTGCCAGCAGCGTAGGGGACACAGCCTACGAGCAGTACTTC.

This CDR3 reads CASSFRGSNQPQHF. CDR3 DNA: TGTGCCAGCAGTTTCCGGGGAAGCAATCAGCCCCAGCATTTT. This sequence joins TRBV28 and TRBJ1-5; D gene uncertain. Looked up from germline, CDR1 is MDHEN and CDR2 is SYDVKM. This CDR3 contains 14 residues. V was pared by 3 bases and J by 1 base, with 7 bases between.

The rearrangement uses TRBV9 and TRBJ2-1, with TRBD1 identical over 7 bases. V gave up 4 bases and J gave up 2 bases; unmatched junction bases: 6. Looked up from germline, CDR1 is SGDLS and CDR2 is YYNGEE. The length of the CDR3 is 15 residues. CDR3 loop: CASSPQGFPYNEQFF. The CDR3 nucleotides read TGTGCCAGCAGCCCACAGGGGTTCCCCTACAATGAGCAGTTCTTC.

The chain employs TRBV2 and TRBJ2-7, with 9 bases fitting TRBD2. Trimming removed 10 bases from V and 7 bases from J; junction bases left unmatched: 8. This CDR3 comprises 12 residues. The V gene's germline CDR1 is SNHLY and CDR2 FYNNEI. The CDR3 coding sequence is TGTGCCACCCTAGCGGGATCCTGGGAGCAGTACTTC. Its protein is CATLAGSWEQYF.

The V gene is TRBV29-1, the J gene TRBJ1-5; D unresolved. The CDR3 has 14 amino acids. The V gene lost 4 bases and the J gene lost 4 bases, with 14 bases spanning the gap. Looked up from germline, CDR1 is SQVTM and CDR2 is ANQGSEA. Here the CDR3 reads CSVGSGRRNQPQHF. CDR3 nucleotide sequence: TGCAGCGTTGGATCAGGTCGGCGGAATCAGCCCCAGCATTTT.

The count of this clone is one. This chain joins TRBV4-3 and TRBJ2-7; 11 positions match TRBD2. This CDR3 has 14 residues. Trimming cost V 4 bases and J 3 bases; bases outside gene matches: 2. In germline, CDR1 is LGHNA, CDR2 YSLEER. CDR3 nucleotides: TGCGCCAGCAGCCCGACTAGCGGGGACTACGAGCAGTACTTC. It yields the protein CASSPTSGDYEQYF.

V and J are TRBV6-5 and TRBJ1-1; no clear D gene. Deletions cut 2 bases from V and 5 bases from J, with 9 bases between. The CDR3 sequence is 13 residues long. From germline, CDR1 is MNHEY and CDR2 SVGAGI. CDR3 DNA: TGTGCCAGCAGTTACGACGTGGGTACTGAAGCTTTCTTT. It translates to CASSYDVGTEAFF.

The genes are TRBV7-2 and TRBJ1-1; no firm D call. V lost 2 bases and J lost 4, with 2 bases in between. Germline loops: CDR1 SGHTA, CDR2 FQGNSA. This CDR3 comprises 11 residues. CDR3 region: CASSLITEAFF. The DNA of the CDR3 is TGTGCCAGCAGCTTAATCACTGAAGCTTTCTTT.

A few counts support this clone. As DNA, the CDR3 is TGTGCTAGTGGCTGGGCGGGAACTGAAGCTTTCTTT. Amino acid sequence: CASGWAGTEAFF. The gene calls are TRBV12-5 and TRBJ1-1; D not resolved. The CDR3 is made up of 12 amino acids. Germline V gene data show CDR1 as LGHNT and CDR2 as FRNRAP. The V and J ends lost 6 bases and 5 bases respectively, with 10 bases between them.

The chain has TRBV19 and TRBJ2-7; possible D gene TRBD2, 5 bases. The CDR3 length is 12 residues. The V end was cut by 1 base, the J end by 7 bases, with 8 bases between. CDR1 and CDR2 (germline): LNHDA, SQIVND (reference sequence). Written as DNA, the CDR3 is TGTGCCAGTAGTATAGCCCCGGGAGAGCAGTACTTC. This gives the protein CASSIAPGEQYF.

This sequence joins TRBV28 and TRBJ2-7, with TRBD2 matching 12 bases. Germline CDR1 MDHEN, CDR2 SYDVKM. This CDR3 is 17 amino acids long. After removal of 6 bases from V and 5 bases from J, the junction contained 14 bases not matched to a gene. In nucleotides, the CDR3 is TGTGCCAGCAGCCCCGGGACTAGCGGGTGGGGACCCCACGAGCAGTACTTC. Its protein is CASSPGTSGWGPHEQYF.

The genes are TRBV5-6 and TRBJ1-5; weak D call: TRBD1 (5 bases). The CDR3 runs to 15 residues. Germline values: CDR1 SGHDT, CDR2 YYEEEE. Between the trimmed V and J ends, which lost 1 base and 5 bases, there was a span of 13 bases. The CDR3 DNA reads as TGTGCCAGCAGCTTGAGACCGGGGGAGCATCAGCCCCAGCATTTT. Protein sequence: CASSLRPGEHQPQHF.

This rearrangement joins TRBV6-5 to TRBJ1-1; 7 bases map to TRBD1. V gave up 7 bases and J gave up 4 bases; unmatched junction bases: 9. The CDR3 loop spans 14 amino acids. Germline CDR1 is MNHEY and CDR2 is SVGAGI. Here the CDR3 DNA reads TGTGCCAGCAACCCTACAGGGGAGATCACTGAAGCTTTCTTT. It encodes CASNPTGEITEAFF.

This chain joins TRBV27 and TRBJ1-1; 10 bases match TRBD1. Germline loops: CDR1 MNHEY, CDR2 SMNVEV (reference sequence). The V and J ends lost 6 bases and 0 bases, in that order; junction bases with no gene match: 10. This CDR3 is 17 amino acids long. The DNA of the CDR3 is TGTGCCAGCAGCACGGGACAGGGGTATATTTTGAACACTGAAGCTTTCTTT. Translating it yields CASSTGQGYILNTEAFF.

The V and J genes are TRBV11-3 and TRBJ2-3, with D tentatively TRBD2 (5 bases). Germline CDR1 is SGHNT and CDR2 is YENEEA. The CDR3 is 13 amino acids. V was shortened by 4 bases and J by 5 bases, with 10 bases between the two germline ends. The CDR3 DNA is TGTGCCAGCAGCTCCTCGGAGGTAGATACGCAGTATTTT. Its translation: CASSSSEVDTQYF.

The J gene is TRBJ1-5, the V gene TRBV27; a weak D match, TRBD1 (6 bases). The CDR3 is 15 amino acids. Between the trimmed V and J ends, which lost 6 bases and 8 bases, there was a span of 20 bases. Germline values: CDR1 MNHEY, CDR2 SMNVEV (reference sequence). The chain's CDR3 is CASRLGTSLREPQHF. In DNA form, the CDR3 reads TGTGCCAGCAGATTAGGGACATCGCTGAGGGAGCCCCAGCATTTT.

This chain connects TRBV19 to TRBJ1-5; a weak D match, TRBD1 (5 bases). CDR1 is LNHDA and CDR2 is SQIVND in the germline V gene (reference sequence). The CDR3 consists of 14 residues. Trimming left V 6 bases short and J 7 bases short, with 16 bases between. The CDR3 loop reads CASRVLGVGQPQHF. The DNA of the CDR3 is TGTGCCAGTAGGGTTTTGGGGGTAGGACAGCCCCAGCATTTT.

The chain joins TRBV19 to TRBJ2-3; 7 nucleotides align to TRBD2. The V gene end was trimmed by 3 bases and the J gene end by 2 bases; junction bases not matched to a gene: 8. The CDR3 runs to 16 residues. Looked up from germline, CDR1 is LNHDA and CDR2 is SQIVND (reference sequence). DNA of the CDR3: TGTGCCAGTAGTATCGGAGGGAGGGGCTTCACAGATACGCAGTATTTT. Translation gives CASSIGGRGFTDTQYF.

J is TRBJ2-1 and V is TRBV7-2; tentatively, D is TRBD2 (6 bases). V was trimmed by 4 bases and J by 0 bases, leaving 10 bases between them. The CDR3 contains 15 residues. Germline V gene lookup returns CDR1 SGHTA and CDR2 FQGNSA. The CDR3 sequence: CASSWSTSSYNEQFF. The CDR3 DNA is TGTGCCAGCAGCTGGTCGACTAGCTCCTACAATGAGCAGTTCTTC.

J is TRBJ2-3 and V is TRBV2, with 8 positions matching TRBD2. This CDR3 comprises 16 residues. With V trimmed by 7 bases and J by 2 bases, 11 bases remained unmatched. Germline V gene data show CDR1 as SNHLY and CDR2 as FYNNEI. Written as DNA, the CDR3 is TGTGCCAGCACGATTTTAGCGGGGAGTTACACAGATACGCAGTATTTT. Its protein product is CASTILAGSYTDTQYF.

The gene calls are TRBV7-9 and TRBJ2-7, with 8 bases fitting TRBD2. Germline-derived CDR1 and CDR2 are SEHNR and FQNEAQ (reference sequence). The CDR3 consists of 16 residues. V trimming: 4 bases; J trimming: 3 bases; junction bases outside the gene matches: 11. The CDR3 sequence is CASSYSNTGGNYEQYF. CDR3 bases: TGTGCCAGCAGCTACAGCAACACGGGGGGGAACTACGAGCAGTACTTC.

This clone was counted a single time. The rearrangement joins TRBV5-4 to TRBJ2-7; D perhaps matches TRBD2 (6 bases). V lost 4 bases and J lost 7, with 9 bases in between. CDR3 length: 11 amino acids. From germline, CDR1 is SGHNT and CDR2 YYREEE (reference sequence). CDR3 sequence reads: CASSPGGEQYF. DNA of the CDR3: TGTGCCAGCAGCCCCGGGGGTGAGCAGTACTTC.

The chain uses TRBV29-1 and TRBJ2-3; TRBD2 matches at 7 bases. This CDR3 region has 13 residues. V lost 7 bases to trimming and J lost 6 bases; unmatched junction nucleotides: 10. The germline V gene has CDR1 SQVTM and CDR2 ANQGSEA. The CDR3 nucleotides are TGCAGCGGAATAGGCGGGAGCTTGGATACGCAGTATTTT. Translation gives CSGIGGSLDTQYF.

The V and J genes are TRBV7-2 and TRBJ2-3; D might be TRBD2 (6 bases). This CDR3 region has 15 residues. Germline CDR1 and CDR2: SGHTA and FQGNSA. Trimming cost V 5 bases and J 5 bases, with 17 bases left between them. CDR3 coding DNA: TGTGCCAGCAGCCCGGGGACTCTACGGGGAGATACGCAGTATTTT. Translated: CASSPGTLRGDTQYF.

The chain joins TRBV6-5 to TRBJ2-3, with no clear D. Per germline, CDR1 MNHEY and CDR2 SVGAGI. Trimming removed 7 bases from V and 4 bases from J, with 12 bases in between. The CDR3 consists of 13 residues. The CDR3 bases are TGTGCCAGCACCACCGGACGGTCAGATACGCAGTATTTT. It translates to CASTTGRSDTQYF.

The CDR3 region has the DNA TGCGCCAGCAGCCAACAAGATGTGGGGACAGGGTCCTACGAGCAGTACTTC. It translates to CASSQQDVGTGSYEQYF. The chain combines TRBV4-1 with TRBJ2-7, with TRBD1 identical over 9 bases. The germline V gene encodes CDR1 MGHRA and CDR2 YSYEKL. The CDR3 runs 17 residues. V shed 2 bases, J shed 1 base, and the junction held 9 bases outside the gene matches.

The chain has TRBV27 and TRBJ1-5; the D gene is possibly TRBD1 (6 bases). The germline V and J ends were trimmed by 2 bases and 4 bases, with 12 bases remaining between them. Germline V gene data show CDR1 as MNHEY and CDR2 as SMNVEV (reference sequence). CDR3 length: 15 residues. CDR3 DNA: TGTGCCAGCAGTTTAACAGGGAGGGGGAATCAGCCCCAGCATTTT. Its translation: CASSLTGRGNQPQHF.

The CDR3 protein is CASSLESGVNYGYTF. DNA of the CDR3: TGTGCCAGCAGCTTGGAGTCAGGGGTGAACTATGGCTACACCTTC. The rearrangement joins TRBV5-5 to TRBJ1-2, with D perhaps TRBD1 (6 bases). The germline V gene encodes CDR1 SGHKS and CDR2 YYEKEE (reference sequence). The germline V and J ends were trimmed by 0 bases and 2 bases, with 11 bases remaining between them. The CDR3 loop spans 15 amino acids.

V is TRBV11-3 and J is TRBJ2-3; D not certain. Germline V gives CDR1 SGHNT, CDR2 YENEEA. Trimming left V 4 bases short and J 3 bases short, with 11 bases between. CDR3 length: 14 amino acids. The DNA for the CDR3 is TGTGCCAGCAGCTCCTTAGGTAGAACAGATACGCAGTATTTT. Its translation: CASSSLGRTDTQYF.

The V call is TRBV7-6, the J call TRBJ2-2, with 8 bases lining up with TRBD1. The CDR3 runs 16 residues. The V segment lost 1 base and the J segment 2 bases; nucleotides outside the gene matches: 3. Per the germline V gene, CDR1 is SGHVS and CDR2 is FNYEAQ. The CDR3 DNA sequence: TGTGCCAGCAGCTTAGGTGGACAGGGAAACACCGGGGAGCTGTTTTTT. It translates to CASSLGGQGNTGELFF.

Here the CDR3 DNA reads TGTGCCAGCAGCTTAATTCGGGGGCGGGGCTACACCTTC. Its translation: CASSLIRGRGYTF. The chain has TRBV7-9 and TRBJ1-2; D perhaps matches TRBD1 (6 bases). CDR3 size: 13 residues. Germline values: CDR1 SEHNR, CDR2 FQNEAQ (reference sequence). V was pared by 2 bases and J by 8 bases, with 12 bases between.